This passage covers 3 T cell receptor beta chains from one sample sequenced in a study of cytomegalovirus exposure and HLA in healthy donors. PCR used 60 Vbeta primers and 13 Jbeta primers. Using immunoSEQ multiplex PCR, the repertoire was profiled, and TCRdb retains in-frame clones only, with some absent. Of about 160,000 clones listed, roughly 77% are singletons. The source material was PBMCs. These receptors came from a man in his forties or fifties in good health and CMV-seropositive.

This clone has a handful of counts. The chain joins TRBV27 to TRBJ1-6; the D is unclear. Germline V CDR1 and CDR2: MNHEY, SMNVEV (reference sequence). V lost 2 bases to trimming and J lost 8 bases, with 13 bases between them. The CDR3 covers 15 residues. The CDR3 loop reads CASSLGSTGYSPLHF. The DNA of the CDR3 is TGTGCCAGCAGTTTAGGCAGCACGGGATATTCACCCCTCCACTTT.

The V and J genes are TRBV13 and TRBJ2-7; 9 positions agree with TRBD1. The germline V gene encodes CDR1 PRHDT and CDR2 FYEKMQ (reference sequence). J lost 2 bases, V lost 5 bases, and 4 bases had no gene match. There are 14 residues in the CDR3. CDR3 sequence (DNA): TGTGCCAGCAGCACGGGACAGGGAACCTACGAGCAGTACTTC. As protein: CASSTGQGTYEQYF.

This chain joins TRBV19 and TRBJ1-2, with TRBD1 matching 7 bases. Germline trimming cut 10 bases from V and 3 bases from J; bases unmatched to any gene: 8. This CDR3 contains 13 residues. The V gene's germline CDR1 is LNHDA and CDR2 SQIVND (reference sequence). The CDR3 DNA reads TGTGCCACCTCCCCCGGACAGGACTATGGCTACACCTTC. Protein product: CATSPGQDYGYTF.